Ten or more counts support the clone carrying this T cell receptor (beta chain). Amplification targeted TCR beta CDR3 regions from RNA transcripts. The TCR CDR3 was amplified in a first-round RT-PCR using the HTBI primer set. TCRdb reprocessed the multiplex PCR reads with MiXCR, giving one entry per CDR3 protein. The repertoire consists of around 190,000 distinct CDR3 sequences, with around 15% occurring once and the leading ten covering 29%. The data were obtained in a study of T cells in Graves' hyperthyroidism and ophthalmopathy. Germline V gene data show CDR1 as SGHTA and CDR2 as FQGNSA. With 2 bases removed from V and 8 bases from J, the gap between germline ends came to 12 bases. There are 14 residues in the CDR3.

The receptor was derived from a woman aged 45-59 years with Graves' hyperthyroidism. V and J are TRBV7-2 and TRBJ1-4; perhaps TRBD1 as D (6 bases). Material for sequencing was blood. This CDR3 reads CASSLNTGNEKLFF. CDR3 coding DNA: TGTGCCAGCAGCTTAAATACAGGGAACGAAAAACTGTTTTTT.